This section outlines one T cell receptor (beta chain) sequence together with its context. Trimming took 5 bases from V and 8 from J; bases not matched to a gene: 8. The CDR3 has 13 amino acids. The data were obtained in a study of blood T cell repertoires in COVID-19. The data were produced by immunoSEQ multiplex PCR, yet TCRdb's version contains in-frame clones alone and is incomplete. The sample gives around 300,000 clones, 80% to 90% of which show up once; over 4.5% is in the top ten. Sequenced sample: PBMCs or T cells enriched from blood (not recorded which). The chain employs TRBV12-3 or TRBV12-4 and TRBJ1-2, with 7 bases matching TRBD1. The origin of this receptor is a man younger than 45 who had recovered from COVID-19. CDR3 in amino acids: CASSPQGRKGYTF. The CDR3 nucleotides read TGTGCCAGCAGTCCACAGGGGCGGAAAGGCTACACCTTC.